This TCR beta chain was documented in a study of blood T cell repertoires in COVID-19. Original processing notes: For nucleated cells, counts were estimated from reference gene primer amplification. The repertoire was sequenced with immunoSEQ multiplex PCR; TCRdb's copy has only in-frame clones and lacks some. V, J and clone size were drawn from that table, and D and trimming were deduced from the DNA. The table shows about 230,000 clones, with about 79% occurring only once. The V gene's germline CDR1 is SGHRS and CDR2 YFSETQ. The CDR3 consists of 14 residues. Trimming took 0 bases from V and 3 from J, leaving 7 bases between them.

The chain joins TRBV5-1 to TRBJ2-1; D not resolved. This sequence was found in a man in his forties or fifties who had recovered from COVID-19. The sample was peripheral blood. The chain's CDR3 is CASSLATDYNEQFF. CDR3 in DNA: TGCGCCAGCAGCTTGGCCACTGACTACAATGAGCAGTTCTTC.